This T cell receptor (beta chain) was observed in a study of T-cell memory formation after mild COVID-19. Study conclusions and caveats: Pre-infection memory showed some responding clones, and this suggested that cross-reactive memory joined. Whereas later expanders leaned CD4+, clones contracting day 15 to 85 showed a balanced CD4/CD8 makeup.

The CDR3 spans 14 residues. Germline V CDR1 and CDR2: SGHDT, YYEEEE. V was trimmed by 4 bases and J by 14 bases, leaving 19 bases between them. A few counts support this clonotype. Its antigen is not known. TCR alpha and TCR beta cDNA libraries carrying sample barcodes and UMIs were produced by 5'RACE using constant-segment primers. TCRdb analysed the 5' RACE reads with MiXCR anew, one entry per CDR3 protein. The table has around 210,000 distinct CDR3 sequences, 7.5% to 10% seen once. The V and J genes are TRBV5-6 and TRBJ1-6, with D possibly TRBD1 on 6 matching bases. The sequenced sample was PBMCs or a T cell subset sorted from them (not recorded which). The receptor was isolated from a young man who had mild COVID-19 (a few samples of this study predate the infection). Cell type and time point are not known. CDR3 residues: CASSETGSMRALHF. In nucleotides, the CDR3 is TGTGCCAGCAGCGAAACAGGGAGTATGCGGGCCCTCCACTTT.